This paragraph covers one TCR beta chain sequence. Its antigen is not identified. The data derive from a study of molecular identifiers for immune sequencing clone quantification. Preparation of the bulk TCR libraries relied on previously described methods and listed TCR primers. TCRdb reprocessed the PCR reads via MiXCR and lists one record per CDR3 protein. The data contain about 640,000 distinct CDR3 sequences, just under 20% of them seen just once; the ten biggest clones take up 0.85%. Study results and limitations: Clones above 20 RNA copies contained over 97% of effector molecules and under 1% of naive molecules.

The CDR3 totals 16 residues. The germline CDR1 and CDR2 sequences are KGHDR and SFDVKD. Trimming left V 0 bases short and J 0 bases short, with 9 bases between. This TCR was sampled from a human donor in good health. Some libraries in this study had Jurkat cell RNA spiked in. The rearrangement uses TRBV24-1 and TRBJ2-3; D remains ambiguous. What was sequenced was naive CD8+ T cells from blood, with Jurkat cell RNA spiked in. Subset described: FACS-sorted CD8+CD4-CCR7+CD45RA+ naive T cells. CDR3 nucleotides: TGTGCCACCAGTGATTTGTGGGGTACTAGCACAGATACGCAGTATTTT. This translates into CATSDLWGTSTDTQYF.